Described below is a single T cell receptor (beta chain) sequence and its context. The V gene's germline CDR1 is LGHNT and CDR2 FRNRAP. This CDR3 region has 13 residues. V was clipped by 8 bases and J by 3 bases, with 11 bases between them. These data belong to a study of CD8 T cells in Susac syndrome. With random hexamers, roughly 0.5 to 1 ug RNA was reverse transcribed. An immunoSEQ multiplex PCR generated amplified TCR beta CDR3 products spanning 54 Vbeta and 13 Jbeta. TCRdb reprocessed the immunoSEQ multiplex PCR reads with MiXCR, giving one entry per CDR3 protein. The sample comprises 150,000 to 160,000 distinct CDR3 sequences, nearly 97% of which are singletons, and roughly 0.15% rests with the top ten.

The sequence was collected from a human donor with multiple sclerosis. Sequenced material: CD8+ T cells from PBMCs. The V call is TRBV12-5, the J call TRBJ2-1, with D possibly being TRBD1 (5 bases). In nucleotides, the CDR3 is TGTGCTAGTTTAGGGGTCGGCTACAATGAGCAGTTCTTC. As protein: CASLGVGYNEQFF.